The T cell receptor beta chain described here comes from a study of CXCR3-negative and CXCR3-positive naive CD8 T cells. cDNA libraries for TRB were generated by 5' RACE incorporating UMI labels. TCRdb re-called the 5' RACE reads and gives one entry per CDR3 protein, without DNA. The specimen's table records 110,000 or so distinct CDR3 sequences. In germline, CDR1 is MDHEN, CDR2 SYDVKM. The CDR3 runs 12 residues. 300,000 cells per CD8+ T cell subset were flow-sorted in triplicate. Naive CD8+ T cells showed a CD45RO-CCR7+CD27+CD95- phenotype. On this clonotype itself: Its antigen is unknown.

Findings and caveats of the study: For memory CD8+ cells diversity was much lower, but both naive subsets had comparably high diversity. With CXCR3 expression partially decreased after cryopreservation, most assays relied on fresh PBMCs. TRB CDR3 hydrophobicity was greater in CXCR3-positive naive cells than in CXCR3-negative naive cells.

Sequenced: naive CXCR3+ CD8+ T cells from blood. As for subset: CD45RO-CCR7+CD27+CD95- naive CD8+ T cells expressing CXCR3 (TNR3+). The sequence came from a human donor in good health. Some clones in this sample may be carry-over from other donors' samples. The chain uses TRBV28 and TRBJ2-2. This CDR3 reads CASTGRTGELFF.